Shown below are 13 T cell receptor beta chains from a single sample sequenced in a study of memory CD4+ T cells and cytomegalovirus serostatus. Single viable CD3+CD4+CD8-CD45RO+ cells were sorted as the memory CD4+ T cells. Generated by immunoSEQ multiplex PCR, the TCRdb table keeps only in-frame clones and is missing some. The table shows about 38,000 clones, with 65% to 80% occurring only once. The sample consisted of memory CD4+ T cells from blood. These receptors all come from an adult in good health and CMV-seropositive.

By sample share, this clone is medium-sized. The V call is TRBV5-1, the J call TRBJ2-4; 7 bases match TRBD1. The CDR3 covers 13 residues. CDR1 is SGHRS and CDR2 is YFSETQ in the germline V gene. Trimming removed 4 bases from V and 5 bases from J; junction bases left unmatched: 3. The CDR3 DNA is TGCGCCAGCAGCCCGGACAGGCAAAACATTCAGTACTTC. Its protein is CASSPDRQNIQYF. The complete variable domain, with remaining parts taken from reference TRBV5-1 and TRBJ2-4, reads KAGVTQTPRYLIKTRGQQVTLSCSPISGHRSVSWYQQTPGQGLQFLFEYFSETQRNKGNFPGRFSGRQFSNSRSEMNVSTLELGDSALYLCASSPDRQNIQYFGAGTRLSVL.

The chain is built from TRBV7-9 and TRBJ2-1; TRBD2 matches at 10 bases. The length of the CDR3 is 16 residues. The V gene end was trimmed by 3 bases and the J gene end by 6 bases; junction bases not matched to a gene: 8. The germline V gene encodes CDR1 SEHNR and CDR2 FQNEAQ (reference sequence). As DNA, the CDR3 is TGTGCCAGCAGCTTTGCCCTAGGGACTAGCGTCAATGAGCAGTTCTTC. Translation: CASSFALGTSVNEQFF.

The rearrangement joins TRBV28 to TRBJ1-5, with a weak D call TRBD1 (5 bases). Germline V lookup: CDR1 MDHEN, CDR2 SYDVKM. The CDR3 extends over 14 amino acids. V lost 7 bases and J 6 bases, leaving 16 bases between the germline ends. The CDR3 nucleotides are TGTGCCAGCATCTCGGGGGGTTCAGGTCAGCCCCAGCATTTT. It yields the protein CASISGGSGQPQHF.

This clone showed up just a few times. V usage is TRBV19 and J usage is TRBJ2-1; D is possibly TRBD1 (5 bases). Germline assignment: CDR1 LNHDA and CDR2 SQIVND (reference sequence). The CDR3 totals 15 residues. V was clipped by 3 bases and J by 5 bases, with 14 bases between them. CDR3 protein: CASSIVRTINNEQFF. The CDR3 DNA reads TGTGCCAGTAGTATTGTAAGGACAATTAACAATGAGCAGTTCTTC.

This rearrangement joins TRBV5-1 to TRBJ1-1; 8 bases are a match to TRBD1. CDR1 is SGHRS, CDR2 YFSETQ, per germline. This CDR3 has 16 residues. V lost 4 bases and J lost 5; bases outside the gene matches: 13. In DNA form, the CDR3 reads TGCGCCAGCAGCCTGGGGGCAGGGGGCCTGGGGACTGAAGCTTTCTTT. It yields the protein CASSLGAGGLGTEAFF.

The chain joins TRBV19 to TRBJ1-3; TRBD1 is a possible D gene (5 bases). Germline V gives CDR1 LNHDA, CDR2 SQIVND (reference sequence). The CDR3 extends over 16 amino acids. Trimming took 5 bases from V and 0 from J, leaving 14 bases between them. CDR3 DNA sequence: TGTGCCAGTAGTTCGGGACCCCAAAACTCTGGAAACACCATATATTTT. Encoded protein: CASSSGPQNSGNTIYF.

This clone has just one count. The rearrangement links TRBV7-7 to TRBJ2-2, with 8 bases lining up with TRBD1. Looked up from germline, CDR1 is SSHAT and CDR2 is FNYEAQ (reference sequence). This CDR3 has 13 residues. CDR3 DNA sequence: TGTGCTACCTGGGACAGGCTCACCGGGGAGCTGTTTTTT. Translation gives CATWDRLTGELFF.

V and J are TRBV5-8 and TRBJ1-4; possibly TRBD1 for D (5 bases). The CDR3 loop spans 18 amino acids. The germline gives CDR1 SGHTS, CDR2 YDEGEE. Trimming took off 1 base at V and 6 bases at J, with 22 bases between the two ends. CDR3 amino acids: CASSLQGAGVERDEKLFF. The CDR3 DNA follows: TGTGCCAGCAGCTTGCAAGGGGCGGGGGTCGAGCGGGATGAAAAACTGTTTTTT.

This chain uses TRBV27 with TRBJ2-3, with D possibly matching TRBD1 (6 bases). Germline assignment: CDR1 MNHEY and CDR2 SMNVEV (reference sequence). V lost 0 bases and J lost 2, with 9 bases in between. This CDR3 is 15 amino acids long. The CDR3 region has the DNA TGTGCCAGCAGTTTATCAAGGGGGTACACAGATACGCAGTATTTT. It encodes CASSLSRGYTDTQYF.

CDR3 nucleotides: TGTGCCAGTAGACCCGGGGGGGAGTCTGGGGCCAACGTCCTGACTTTC. Amino acid sequence: CASRPGGESGANVLTF. The chain carries TRBV19 and TRBJ2-6, with 8 bases lining up with TRBD2. J was trimmed by 1 base and V by 6 bases; bases with no gene match: 5. CDR1 and CDR2 (germline): LNHDA, SQIVND (reference sequence). This CDR3 is 16 amino acids long.

The V gene is TRBV11-2, the J gene TRBJ2-3, with no clear D. The CDR3 consists of 17 residues. CDR1 SGHAT and CDR2 FQNNGV come from the germline V gene. V dropped 1 base and J dropped 2 bases, with 16 bases sitting between them. The DNA of the CDR3 is TGTGCCAGCAGCTTAGGGGGTAGCTGGGCCCCCACAGATACGCAGTATTTT. It translates to CASSLGGSWAPTDTQYF.

The chain is built from TRBV9 and TRBJ2-2; 7 bases map to TRBD2. This CDR3 comprises 15 residues. The V gene end was trimmed by 5 bases and the J gene end by 4 bases; junction bases not matched to a gene: 8. Germline V gene lookup returns CDR1 SGDLS and CDR2 YYNGEE. CDR3 sequence reads: CASRRGERITGELFF. The CDR3 DNA sequence: TGTGCCAGCAGACGGGGGGAGAGGATCACCGGGGAGCTGTTTTTT.

The rearrangement joins TRBV10-3 to TRBJ2-1; 9 nucleotides match TRBD1. Germline trimming cut 10 bases from V and 5 bases from J; bases unmatched to any gene: 9. Germline V gene sequence: CDR1 ENHRY, CDR2 SYGVKD. This CDR3 comprises 14 residues. The CDR3 nucleotides read TGTGCCACCCTGGGACAGGGAGAGCACAATGAGCAGTTCTTC. It translates to CATLGQGEHNEQFF.